This entry describes one T cell receptor (beta chain). The data stem from a study of blood T cell repertoires in COVID-19. This CDR3 contains 15 residues. V lost 3 bases and J 3 bases, leaving 11 bases between the germline ends. Germline loops: CDR1 MGHDK, CDR2 SYGVNS. The repertoire was sequenced with immunoSEQ multiplex PCR; TCRdb's copy has only in-frame clones and lacks some. This table has 200,000 to 250,000 clones, approximately 86% appearing once. The sequenced sample was peripheral blood. This chain connects TRBV25-1 to TRBJ1-4; D is perhaps TRBD1 (5 bases). The TCR originated in a woman aged 45-59 years with COVID-19, enrolled during active disease. CDR3 loop: CASSEKGVPNEKLFF. The CDR3 bases are TGTGCCAGCAGTGAGAAAGGGGTTCCTAATGAAAAACTGTTTTTT.